This TCR beta chain derives from a study of blood T cells in healthy people across ages. Study in general: Capture via template switching afforded approximately one barcoded beta molecule per two T cells.

A second PCR, run for roughly 7 to 12 cycles, used a sample-barcoded 5' primer plus a J-beta primer mix. Researchers report that a template-switch adaptor with 12 random nucleotides tagged each cDNA molecule. TCRdb re-called the 5' RACE reads through MiXCR, storing one row per CDR3 protein. Among 850,000 to 1,000,000 distinct CDR3 sequences listed, about 53% were seen once. The V end was cut by 5 bases, the J end by 0 bases, with 10 bases between. CDR1 is SGHVS and CDR2 is FNYEAQ in the germline V gene. This CDR3 contains 14 residues. This receptor was obtained from a woman aged 60-75 years in good health. V and J are TRBV7-6 and TRBJ1-2; tentatively, D is TRBD1 (5 bases). Sample: blood. The CDR3 sequence: CASSPRGANYGYTF. The CDR3 nucleotides are TGTGCCAGCAGCCCCCGGGGGGCTAACTATGGCTACACCTTC.